Following are 2 T cell receptor beta chains from one sample sequenced in a study of shared clonotypes between healthy human individuals. The repertoire was sequenced with immunoSEQ multiplex PCR; TCRdb's copy has only in-frame clones and lacks some. The data hold some 1.4 million clones, with roughly 95% observed a single time. Source material: naive CD4+ T cells sorted from blood. Subset reported: CD45RA+ positively selected. Every receptor here comes from a man aged 25-45 years in good health.

This chain uses TRBV7-8 with TRBJ2-7; the D gene is possibly TRBD1 (6 bases). This CDR3 contains 14 residues. V lost 4 bases, J lost 4 bases, and 14 bases lay in between. Per germline, CDR1 SGHVS and CDR2 FQNEAQ. The CDR3 is CASSYSRGSYEQYF. The DNA for the CDR3 is TGTGCCAGCAGCTACAGTAGGGGGAGTTACGAGCAGTACTTC.

V gene TRBV2 combines with J gene TRBJ2-2, with D maybe TRBD1 (5 bases). Trimming stripped 7 bases from V and 5 bases from J, with 23 bases between. This CDR3 is 17 amino acids long. The germline V gene has CDR1 SNHLY and CDR2 FYNNEI. Written as DNA, the CDR3 is TGTGCCAGCACAGGGAAGATCCACGCCATTCGAACCGGGGAGCTGTTTTTT. This encodes CASTGKIHAIRTGELFF.